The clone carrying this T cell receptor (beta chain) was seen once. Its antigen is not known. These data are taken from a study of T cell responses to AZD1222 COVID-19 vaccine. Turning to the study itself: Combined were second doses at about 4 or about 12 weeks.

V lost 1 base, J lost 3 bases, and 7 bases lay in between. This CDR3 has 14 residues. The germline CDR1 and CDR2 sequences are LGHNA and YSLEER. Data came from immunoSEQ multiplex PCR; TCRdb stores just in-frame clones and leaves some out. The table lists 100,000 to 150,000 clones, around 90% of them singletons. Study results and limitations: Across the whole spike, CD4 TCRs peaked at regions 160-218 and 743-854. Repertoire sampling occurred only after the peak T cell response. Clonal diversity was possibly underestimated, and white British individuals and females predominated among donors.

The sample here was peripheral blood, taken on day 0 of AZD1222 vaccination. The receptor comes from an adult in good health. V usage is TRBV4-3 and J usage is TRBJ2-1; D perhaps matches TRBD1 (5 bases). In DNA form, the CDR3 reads TGCGCCAGCAGCCAAGGGGGCCTCTACAATGAGCAGTTCTTC. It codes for CASSQGGLYNEQFF.